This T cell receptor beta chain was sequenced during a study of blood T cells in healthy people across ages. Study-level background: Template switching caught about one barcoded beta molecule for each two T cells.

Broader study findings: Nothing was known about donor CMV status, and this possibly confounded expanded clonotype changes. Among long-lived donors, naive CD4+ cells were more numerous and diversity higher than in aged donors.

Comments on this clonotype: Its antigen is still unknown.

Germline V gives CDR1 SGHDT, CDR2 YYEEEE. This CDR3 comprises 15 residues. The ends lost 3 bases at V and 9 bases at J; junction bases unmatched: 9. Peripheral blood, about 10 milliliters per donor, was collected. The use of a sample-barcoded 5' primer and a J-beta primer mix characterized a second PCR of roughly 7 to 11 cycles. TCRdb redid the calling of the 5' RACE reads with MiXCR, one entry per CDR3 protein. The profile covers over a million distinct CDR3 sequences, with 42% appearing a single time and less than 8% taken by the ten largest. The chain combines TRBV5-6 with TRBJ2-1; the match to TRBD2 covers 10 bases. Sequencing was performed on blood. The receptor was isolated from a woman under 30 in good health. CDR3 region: CASSWGASGSGEQFF. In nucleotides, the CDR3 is TGTGCCAGCAGCTGGGGCGCTAGCGGGAGCGGTGAGCAGTTCTTC.